Given below is one T cell receptor beta chain in context. What it binds is not known. The data were produced by immunoSEQ multiplex PCR, yet TCRdb's version contains in-frame clones alone and is incomplete. The data contain around 200,000 clones, 85% to 95% of them seen just once; the ten biggest clones take up roughly 1%. This record comes from a study of T cell responses to AZD1222 COVID-19 vaccine. Per the germline V gene, CDR1 is MNHEY and CDR2 is SVGAGI. V lost 7 bases and J lost 0, with 13 bases in between. The CDR3 contains 15 residues. Findings of the study overall: Seropositivity was recorded at baseline in only 6 or 7 AZD1222 recipients. Donors were mostly white British, more females; clonal diversity possibly underestimated. None of the repertoires were sampled until the peak T cell response had passed.

The sample in question was peripheral blood, obtained 28 days after the second dose of the MenACWY control vaccine. This TCR was recovered from an adult who received the MenACWY meningococcal vaccine as a control. The rearrangement links TRBV6-5 to TRBJ1-3; no reliable D call. CDR3 in amino acids: CASTPSAISGNTIYF. The CDR3 DNA sequence: TGTGCCAGCACCCCCTCCGCAATCTCTGGAAACACCATATATTTT.